Below are 13 T cell receptor beta chains sequenced from a single sample in a study of cytomegalovirus exposure and HLA in healthy donors. The PCR contained 60 Vbeta and 13 Jbeta primers. The assay was immunoSEQ multiplex PCR, and TCRdb's table has in-frame clones only and misses some. This sample contains over 100,000 clones. Sequences were obtained from PBMCs. The receptors were sampled from a man younger than 40 in good health and CMV-seronegative.

The V gene is TRBV5-1, the J gene TRBJ2-7; TRBD1 agrees at 7 bases. The germline V gene has CDR1 SGHRS and CDR2 YFSETQ. The V gene end was trimmed by 7 bases and the J gene end by 2 bases; junction bases not matched to a gene: 9. CDR3 size: 14 residues. This chain's CDR3 is CASRERDRPYEQYF. The CDR3 DNA follows: TGCGCCAGCCGAGAACGGGACAGACCCTACGAGCAGTACTTC.

J is TRBJ1-5 and V is TRBV30; D is unresolved. The CDR3 has 15 amino acids. From germline, CDR1 is GTSNPN and CDR2 SVGIG (reference sequence). V lost 0 bases to trimming and J lost 3 bases, with 12 bases between them. CDR3 protein: CAWSVVSSYNQPQHF. DNA of the CDR3: TGTGCCTGGAGTGTAGTTTCGAGTTACAATCAGCCCCAGCATTTT.

The gene calls are TRBV10-1 and TRBJ2-7; no definite D call. Germline CDR1 and CDR2: WNHNN and SYGVQD (reference sequence). The V end was cut by 6 bases, the J end by 3 bases, with 18 bases between. This CDR3 region has 15 residues. CDR3 sequence (DNA): TGCGCCAGCAGGAACGGCGGCAGCGTAAACTACGAGCAGTACTTC. It codes for CASRNGGSVNYEQYF.

The J gene is TRBJ1-5, the V gene TRBV5-1; 8 positions agree with TRBD1. Germline V gene data show CDR1 as SGHRS and CDR2 as YFSETQ. This CDR3 has 17 residues. J was trimmed by 0 bases and V by 2 bases; bases with no gene match: 7. The CDR3 region is CASSLGTGTYSNQPQHF. As DNA, the CDR3 is TGCGCCAGCAGCTTAGGGACAGGAACTTATAGCAATCAGCCCCAGCATTTT.

V gene TRBV4-2 combines with J gene TRBJ1-1; D gene uncertain. Deletions cut 0 bases from V and 8 bases from J, with 13 bases between. CDR1 and CDR2 from the germline V gene are LGHNA and YNFKEQ. The CDR3 consists of 14 residues. This CDR3 reads CASSQDRPLEEAFF. CDR3 bases: TGTGCCAGCAGCCAAGATCGGCCATTGGAGGAAGCTTTCTTT.

V gene TRBV10-3 combines with J gene TRBJ2-3; D gene ambiguous. The CDR3 is 14 amino acids. Trimming removed 0 bases at V and 3 bases at J, with 7 bases between. Germline V gene data show CDR1 as ENHRY and CDR2 as SYGVKD. CDR3 nucleotides: TGTGCCATCAGTGAGTCCTATAGTACAGATACGCAGTATTTT. This codes for CAISESYSTDTQYF.

This sequence joins TRBV5-8 and TRBJ2-5; 8 nucleotides line up with TRBD2. The ends lost 4 bases at V and 7 bases at J; junction bases unmatched: 18. Germline CDR1 and CDR2: SGHTS and YDEGEE. This CDR3 is built from 17 residues. The CDR3 bases are TGTGCCAGCAGCCCTCGTTCTAGCGGGTTAAAAAGAGGGACCCAGTACTTC. This translates into CASSPRSSGLKRGTQYF.

This chain connects TRBV6-1 to TRBJ2-7, with D perhaps TRBD2 (5 bases). Germline CDR1 is MNHNS and CDR2 is SASEGT. The CDR3 loop spans 13 amino acids. V was shortened by 4 bases and J by 5 bases, with 12 bases between the two germline ends. CDR3 in amino acids: CASSGTLRDEQYF. DNA for the CDR3: TGTGCCAGCAGTGGGACTCTAAGGGACGAGCAGTACTTC.

The rearrangement joins TRBV5-1 to TRBJ1-2; tentatively, D is TRBD1 (5 bases). Germline V lookup: CDR1 SGHRS, CDR2 YFSETQ. This CDR3 is 13 amino acids long. Trimming left V 5 bases short and J 4 bases short, with 12 bases between. This CDR3 reads CASRVGQRYGYTF. DNA for the CDR3: TGCGCCAGCAGGGTGGGGCAGCGCTATGGCTACACCTTC. The variable domain in full, completed from reference TRBV5-1 and TRBJ1-2, reads KAGVTQTPRYLIKTRGQQVTLSCSPISGHRSVSWYQQTPGQGLQFLFEYFSETQRNKGNFPGRFSGRQFSNSRSEMNVSTLELGDSALYLCASRVGQRYGYTFGSGTRLTVV.

This chain uses TRBV5-1 with TRBJ2-1, with 8 bases lining up with TRBD2. V was pared by 0 bases and J by 6 bases, with 11 bases of the junction left unmatched. CDR1 is SGHRS, CDR2 YFSETQ, per germline. The CDR3 totals 17 residues. CDR3 DNA sequence: TGCGCCAGCAGCTTGGACGACTTTAGCGGGGAAGTCAATGAGCAGTTCTTC. Protein product: CASSLDDFSGEVNEQFF.

This chain joins TRBV7-2 and TRBJ2-7; possibly TRBD2 for D (5 bases). Germline V gives CDR1 SGHTA, CDR2 FQGNSA. The CDR3 loop spans 14 amino acids. Trimming shortened V by 5 bases and J by 3 bases, and 14 bases separated the two germline ends. CDR3 in amino acids: CASSPSGSDYEQYF. The CDR3 DNA reads TGTGCCAGCAGCCCCTCGGGGTCCGACTACGAGCAGTACTTC.

The V gene is TRBV6-5, the J gene TRBJ1-2; no clear D. This CDR3 comprises 13 residues. The ends were cut back, 11 bases at V and 8 bases at J, with 21 bases in the middle. Germline V gives CDR1 MNHEY, CDR2 SVGAGI. CDR3 region: CAARPPTQRGYTF. The CDR3 DNA is TGTGCCGCCCGCCCGCCAACTCAGCGGGGCTACACCTTC.

The rearrangement links TRBV4-1 to TRBJ1-2; TRBD1 is a possible D gene (5 bases). Trimming removed 3 bases from V and 8 bases from J, with 19 bases in between. In germline, CDR1 is MGHRA, CDR2 YSYEKL. The CDR3 is 15 residues long. The CDR3 DNA is TGCGCCAGCAGCCAGGAAATCTTCCGGGACTTGGGCTACACCTTC. Translating gives CASSQEIFRDLGYTF.